This is a list of T cell receptor beta chains from one sample in a study of Graves' ophthalmopathy and Graves' hyperthyroidism. Via MiXCR, TCRdb re-called the multiplex PCR reads, giving one row per CDR3 protein. Of 150,000 to 200,000 distinct CDR3 sequences in the sample, roughly two fifths were seen once. The specimen was peripheral blood. All receptors come from a man aged 30 to 39 with Graves' ophthalmopathy. Both conserved end residues are part of each CDR3. Each record gives: J gene, V gene, CDR3 protein.

>TRBJ2-5|TRBV28
CASSGQGATETQYF
>TRBJ2-5|TRBV7-9
CASSFLGGPETQYF
>TRBJ1-2|TRBV5-5
CASSSPGQSYGYTF
>TRBJ2-7|TRBV29-1
CSVEDLRVPYEQYF
>TRBJ2-7|TRBV27
CASRHPGQGDEYF
>TRBJ1-5|TRBV12-3/TRBV12-4
CASSWESNQPQHF
>TRBJ1-2|TRBV19
CASSAWAGDSLSNYGYTF
>TRBJ2-7|TRBV6-2/TRBV6-3
CASGSGSLLYEQYF
>TRBJ1-5|TRBV7-2
CASSYSRDQPQHF
>TRBJ2-2|TRBV30
CAWSVSTGAGELFF
>TRBJ1-1|TRBV6-5
CASSYFNSGGNTEAFF
>TRBJ1-2|TRBV4-2
CASSQDRRFANYGYTF
>TRBJ2-6|TRBV6-5
CASSSFQSGANVLTF
>TRBJ2-7|TRBV4-2
CASSPSGTSGSYEQYF
>TRBJ2-4|TRBV6-2/TRBV6-3
CASKPAPRMSVENIQYF
>TRBJ2-7|TRBV27
CASTRWDRVNEQYF
>TRBJ2-7|TRBV24-1
CATSAATGTEPYEQYF
>TRBJ1-1|TRBV7-2
CASSSVQNTEAFF
>TRBJ2-3|TRBV25-1
CASSEIDPLHTDTQYF
>TRBJ2-7|TRBV6-1
CASSKTGVDEQYF
>TRBJ2-4|TRBV28
CASSLYFWTSIQYF